This T cell receptor beta chain emerged from a study of technical replicates of blood from a handful of donors. V lost 3 bases, J lost 0 bases, and 5 bases stayed unmatched. CDR3 size: 17 residues. The V gene's germline CDR1 is MNHNS and CDR2 SASEGT. Clones were sequenced by immunoSEQ multiplex PCR, and TCRdb holds only the in-frame ones, with some missing. The sample has some 87,000 clones, about 96% seen once. The receptor comes from a human donor in good health. This chain links TRBV6-1 with TRBJ2-2, with 9 bases lining up with TRBD2. Sequencing was done on a sample of T cells isolated from PBMCs. The CDR3, as DNA: TGTGCCAGCAGTGATAAGACTAGCGGAGCGAACACCGGGGAGCTGTTTTTT. Translation gives CASSDKTSGANTGELFF.